A single sample gave rise to the 7 T cell receptor beta chains below, sequenced in a study of CD8 T cells in Susac syndrome. A quantity of roughly 0.5 to 1 ug RNA underwent reverse transcription using random hexamers. Via MiXCR, TCRdb re-called the immunoSEQ multiplex PCR reads, giving one row per CDR3 protein. The sample carries some 220,000 distinct CDR3 sequences, 95% recorded once. Source material: CD4+ T cells from PBMCs. The receptors were gathered from a human donor with multiple sclerosis.

This sequence joins TRBV18 and TRBJ1-1, with D perhaps matching TRBD1 (6 bases). CDR3 length equals 13 residues. With 6 bases removed from V and 6 bases from J, the gap between germline ends came to 14 bases. Per the germline V gene, CDR1 is KGHSH and CDR2 is LQKENI. The CDR3 coding sequence is TGTGCCAGCTCGTCACAAGGGGGGGCTGAAGCTTTCTTT. Encoded protein: CASSSQGGAEAFF.

The genes are TRBV3-1 and TRBJ2-1, with D uncertain. The CDR3 spans 17 residues. Trimming removed 0 bases at V and 5 bases at J, with 17 bases between. Per germline, CDR1 LGHDT and CDR2 YNNKEL (reference sequence). CDR3 sequence (DNA): TGTGCCAGCAGCCAAGATCAAGGGCACAGAGCCAACAATGAGCAGTTCTTC. This sequence encodes CASSQDQGHRANNEQFF.

CDR3 loop: CASSRPAYEQYF. DNA of the CDR3: TGTGCCAGCAGTCGACCAGCCTACGAGCAGTACTTC. This chain links TRBV2 with TRBJ2-7; D call uncertain. This CDR3 has 12 amino acids. Germline V gene sequence: CDR1 SNHLY, CDR2 FYNNEI. The V end was cut by 5 bases, the J end by 2 bases, with 7 bases between.

This clonotype was observed once. The chain joins TRBV20-1 to TRBJ2-3; D perhaps matches TRBD2 (5 bases). CDR1 and CDR2 from the germline V gene are DFQATT and SNEGSKA (reference sequence). Trimming left V 0 bases short and J 2 bases short, with 18 bases between. The CDR3 loop spans 17 amino acids. The CDR3: CSARDPLRGPDTDTQYF. As DNA, the CDR3 is TGCAGTGCTAGAGACCCCCTCCGGGGTCCTGACACAGATACGCAGTATTTT.

The chain employs TRBV24-1 and TRBJ2-2; D unresolved. Germline CDR1 reads KGHDR; CDR2 reads SFDVKD. The ends were cut back, 0 bases at V and 7 bases at J, with 8 bases in the middle. The CDR3 has 14 amino acids. The CDR3 is CATSDLQWGGELFF. DNA for the CDR3: TGTGCCACCAGTGATTTGCAGTGGGGCGGGGAGCTGTTTTTT.

CDR3 sequence reads: CASSLGDKSYEQYF. Here the CDR3 DNA reads TGTGCCAGCAGCTTAGGGGACAAGAGCTACGAGCAGTACTTC. The gene calls are TRBV7-9 and TRBJ2-7; tentative D call: TRBD1 (6 bases). CDR1 and CDR2 from the germline V gene are SEHNR and FQNEAQ (reference sequence). This CDR3 spans 14 amino acids. V lost 1 base and J 3 bases, leaving 10 bases between the germline ends.

The gene calls are TRBV27 and TRBJ2-3; D is unclear. The CDR3 loop spans 16 amino acids. Deletions cut 5 bases from V and 4 bases from J, with 19 bases between. Germline CDR1 and CDR2: MNHEY and SMNVEV (reference sequence). CDR3 in amino acids: CASSPAIYGWPDTQYF. The CDR3 nucleotides read TGTGCCAGCAGTCCCGCCATCTATGGGTGGCCAGATACGCAGTATTTT.